This T cell receptor beta chain came from a study of T cell responses to AZD1222 COVID-19 vaccine. The CDR3 is 15 amino acids. CDR1 and CDR2 (germline): SSHAT, FNYEAQ (reference sequence). V was shortened by 5 bases and J by 2 bases, with 15 bases between the two germline ends. Profiling relied on immunoSEQ multiplex PCR, and the TCRdb table lists in-frame clones only, not all of them. The sample has more than 70,000 clones; roughly nine tenths are singletons. Material: peripheral blood, obtained on day 0 of AZD1222 vaccination. This TCR was recovered from an adult in good health. The chain is built from TRBV7-7 and TRBJ1-1; no firm D call. CDR3: CASSPQTGINTEAFF. CDR3 nucleotide sequence: TGTGCCAGCAGCCCCCAAACCGGGATTAACACTGAAGCTTTCTTT.